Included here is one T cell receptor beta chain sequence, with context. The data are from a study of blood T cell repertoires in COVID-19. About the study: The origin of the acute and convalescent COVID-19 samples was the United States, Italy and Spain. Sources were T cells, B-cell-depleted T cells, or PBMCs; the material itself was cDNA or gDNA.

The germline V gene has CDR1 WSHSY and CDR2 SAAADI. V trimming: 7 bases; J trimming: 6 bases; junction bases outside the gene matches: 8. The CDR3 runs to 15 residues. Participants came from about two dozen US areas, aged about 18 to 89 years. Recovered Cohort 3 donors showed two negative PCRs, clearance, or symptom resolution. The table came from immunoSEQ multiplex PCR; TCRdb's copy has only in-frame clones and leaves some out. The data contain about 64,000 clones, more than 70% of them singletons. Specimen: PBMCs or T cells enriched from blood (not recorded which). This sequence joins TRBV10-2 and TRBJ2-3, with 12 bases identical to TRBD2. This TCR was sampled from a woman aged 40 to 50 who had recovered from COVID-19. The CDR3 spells CASTLAGGPSDTQYF. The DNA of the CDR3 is TGCGCCAGCACTCTAGCGGGGGGGCCGTCGGATACGCAGTATTTT.